This TCR beta chain was captured by sequencing in a study of T cell changes during pregnancy in multiple sclerosis. CDR1 and CDR2 from the germline V gene are SGHVS and FNYEAQ. This CDR3 region has 13 residues. The J segment lost 4 bases and the V segment lost 6 bases, leaving 5 bases of the junction unmatched. Assay: immunoSEQ multiplex PCR; the TCRdb copy retains only in-frame clones and omits some. The data contain roughly 58,000 clones, approximately 94% of them singletons. The material sequenced was CD8+ T cells from peripheral blood mononuclear cells, taken in the third trimester of pregnancy. The TCR sequence derives from a female donor with multiple sclerosis, enrolled in a pregnancy study. The chain employs TRBV7-6 and TRBJ1-1; 7 bases line up with TRBD1. The CDR3 sequence is CASRSGTATEAFF. CDR3 bases: TGTGCCAGCAGGTCGGGGACAGCCACTGAAGCTTTCTTT.